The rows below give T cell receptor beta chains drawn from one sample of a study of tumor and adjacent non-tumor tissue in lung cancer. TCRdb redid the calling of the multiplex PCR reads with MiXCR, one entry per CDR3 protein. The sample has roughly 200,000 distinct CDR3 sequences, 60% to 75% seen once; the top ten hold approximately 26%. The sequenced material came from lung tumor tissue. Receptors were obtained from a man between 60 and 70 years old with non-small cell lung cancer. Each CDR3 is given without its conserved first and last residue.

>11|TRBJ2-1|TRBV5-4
ASSLLGPFPMV
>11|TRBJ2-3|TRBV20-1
SAKGPITDTQY
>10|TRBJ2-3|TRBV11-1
ASSLSYDMQY
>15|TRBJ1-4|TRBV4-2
ASSLDHGRTSNEKMF
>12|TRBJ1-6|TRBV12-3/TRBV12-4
ASSSGVGNSHLH
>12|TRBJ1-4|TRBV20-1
SASWGGTNEKLF
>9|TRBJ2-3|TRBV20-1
SGEKADTQY
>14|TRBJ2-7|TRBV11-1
VSSLAIRDNSYEQY
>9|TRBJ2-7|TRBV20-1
TARLQYEQY
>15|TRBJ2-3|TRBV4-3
ASSLLASPISTDTQY
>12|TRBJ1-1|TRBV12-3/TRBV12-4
ASTTGGGWTEAF
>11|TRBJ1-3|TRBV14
ASRLWNGNTIY
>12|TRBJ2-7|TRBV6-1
ASTGWLAAYEQY
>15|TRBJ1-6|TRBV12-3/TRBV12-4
ASSSSGPDSYNSPIH
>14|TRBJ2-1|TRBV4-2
ASNQVEQGSYNDQF
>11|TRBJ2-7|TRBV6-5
ASSYEVEREQY
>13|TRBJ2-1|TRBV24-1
TTAGGPGRDNEQF
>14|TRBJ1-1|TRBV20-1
SAHPPRQDMDTQAF
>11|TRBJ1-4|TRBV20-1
STRTGGDEKLF
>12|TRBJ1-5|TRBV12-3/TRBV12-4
VSSLQGGNQPQH
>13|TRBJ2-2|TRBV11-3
ASTLGQSGPGELF
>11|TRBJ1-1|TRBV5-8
ASSQQKNTEAF
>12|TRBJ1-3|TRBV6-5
ASSFAGGRNTIS
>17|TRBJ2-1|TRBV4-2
ASSELRTSSMAGYNEQF
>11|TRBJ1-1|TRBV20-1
SALTGMNTEVF
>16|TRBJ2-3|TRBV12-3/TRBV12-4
ASSPTESSFPGPDTQY
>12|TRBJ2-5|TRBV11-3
VSRLTGGCETQY
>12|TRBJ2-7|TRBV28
ASSLYGGSDEQY
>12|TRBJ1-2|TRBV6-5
ASSSLPPNYGYT
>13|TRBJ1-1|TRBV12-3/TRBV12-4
ASSRPGTWYTEAF
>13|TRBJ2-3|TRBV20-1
SARDPGLSTDTQY
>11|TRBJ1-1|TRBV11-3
DSSPVAWGWAF
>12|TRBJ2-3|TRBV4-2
ASSQGQGGDTQY
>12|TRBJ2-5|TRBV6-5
ASSVTGTAGAQY
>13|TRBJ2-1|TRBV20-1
IALIAGGLYKEQF
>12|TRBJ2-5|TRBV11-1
ASGLDSLKETQY
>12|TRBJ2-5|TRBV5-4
ASITPGYQETQY
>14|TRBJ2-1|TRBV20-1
GARDGGRIALNEQF
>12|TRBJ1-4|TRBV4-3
ASSQESDSQRLF
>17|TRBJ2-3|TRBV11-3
ASSPSASVGVWGTDTQY
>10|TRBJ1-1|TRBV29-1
SVAKGNAEAF
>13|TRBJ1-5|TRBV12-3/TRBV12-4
ASSLSPPTNQPQH
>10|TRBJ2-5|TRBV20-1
SAMREQETQY
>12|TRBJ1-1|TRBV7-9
ASSYTWTGGTAF
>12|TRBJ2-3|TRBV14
ACSQNPPPDTQY
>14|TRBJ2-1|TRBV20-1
SARVAGGPSDNEQF
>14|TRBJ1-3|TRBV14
ASSLRDRSSGNTIY
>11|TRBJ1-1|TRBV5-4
VSSLMANTEAF
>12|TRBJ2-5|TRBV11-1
VSIFTPGGETQY
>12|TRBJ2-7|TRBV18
ASSPTGSSYGQY
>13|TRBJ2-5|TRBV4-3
ASSQEFHQRETQY